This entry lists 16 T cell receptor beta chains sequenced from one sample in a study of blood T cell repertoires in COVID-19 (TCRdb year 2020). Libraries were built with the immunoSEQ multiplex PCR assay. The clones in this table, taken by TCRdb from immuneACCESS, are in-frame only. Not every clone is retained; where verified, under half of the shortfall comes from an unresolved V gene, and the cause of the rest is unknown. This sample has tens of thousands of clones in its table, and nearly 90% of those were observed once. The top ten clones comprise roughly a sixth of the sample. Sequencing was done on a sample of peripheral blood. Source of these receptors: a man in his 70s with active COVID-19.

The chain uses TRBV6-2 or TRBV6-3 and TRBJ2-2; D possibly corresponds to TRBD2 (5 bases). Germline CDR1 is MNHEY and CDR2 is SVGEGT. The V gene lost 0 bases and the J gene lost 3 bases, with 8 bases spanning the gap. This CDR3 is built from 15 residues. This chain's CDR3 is CASSYSPGYTGELFF. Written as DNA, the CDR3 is TGTGCCAGCAGTTACTCACCGGGGTACACCGGGGAGCTGTTTTTT.

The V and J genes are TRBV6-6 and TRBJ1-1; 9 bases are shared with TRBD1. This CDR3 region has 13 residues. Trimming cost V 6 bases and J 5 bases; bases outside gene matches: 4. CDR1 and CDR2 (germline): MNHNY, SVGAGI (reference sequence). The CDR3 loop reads CASSQGQGTEAFF. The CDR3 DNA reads TGTGCCAGCAGCCAGGGACAGGGAACTGAAGCTTTCTTT.

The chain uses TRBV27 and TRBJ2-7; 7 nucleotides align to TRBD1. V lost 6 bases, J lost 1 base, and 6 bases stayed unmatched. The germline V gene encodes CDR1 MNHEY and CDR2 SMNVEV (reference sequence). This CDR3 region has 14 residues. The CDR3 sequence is CASSLNRGSYEQYF. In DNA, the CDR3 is TGTGCCAGCAGCCTTAACAGGGGTTCCTACGAGCAGTACTTC.

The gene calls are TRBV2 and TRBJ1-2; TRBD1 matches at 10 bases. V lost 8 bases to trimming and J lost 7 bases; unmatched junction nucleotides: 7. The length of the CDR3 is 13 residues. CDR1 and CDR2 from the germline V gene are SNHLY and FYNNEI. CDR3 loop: CASRFGTGVGYTF. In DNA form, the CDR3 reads TGTGCCAGCCGCTTCGGGACAGGGGTTGGCTACACCTTC.

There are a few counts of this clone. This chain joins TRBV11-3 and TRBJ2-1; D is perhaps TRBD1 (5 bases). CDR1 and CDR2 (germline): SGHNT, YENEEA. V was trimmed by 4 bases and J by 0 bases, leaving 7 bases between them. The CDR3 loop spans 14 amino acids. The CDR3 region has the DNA TGTGCCAGCAGCTCCGACAGCTCCTACAATGAGCAGTTCTTC. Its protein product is CASSSDSSYNEQFF.

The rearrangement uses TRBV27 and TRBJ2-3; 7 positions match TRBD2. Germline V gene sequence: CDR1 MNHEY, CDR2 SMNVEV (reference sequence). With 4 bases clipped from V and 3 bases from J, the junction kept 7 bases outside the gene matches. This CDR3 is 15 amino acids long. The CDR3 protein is CASSSRWGGTDTQYF. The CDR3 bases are TGTGCCAGCAGTTCGCGGTGGGGGGGGACAGATACGCAGTATTTT.

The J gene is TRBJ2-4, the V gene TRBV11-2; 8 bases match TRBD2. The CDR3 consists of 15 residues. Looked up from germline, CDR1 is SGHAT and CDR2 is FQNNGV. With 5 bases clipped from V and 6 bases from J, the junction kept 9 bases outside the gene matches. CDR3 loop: CASSIRGGRGNIQYF. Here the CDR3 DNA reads TGTGCCAGCAGCATCCGCGGGGGGCGAGGAAACATTCAGTACTTC.

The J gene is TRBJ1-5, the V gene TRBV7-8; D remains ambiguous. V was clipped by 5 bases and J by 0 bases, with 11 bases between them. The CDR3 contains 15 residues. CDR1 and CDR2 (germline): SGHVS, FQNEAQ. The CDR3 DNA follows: TGTGCCAGCAGCCCCGGTCGGGTTAGCAATCAGCCCCAGCATTTT. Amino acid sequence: CASSPGRVSNQPQHF.

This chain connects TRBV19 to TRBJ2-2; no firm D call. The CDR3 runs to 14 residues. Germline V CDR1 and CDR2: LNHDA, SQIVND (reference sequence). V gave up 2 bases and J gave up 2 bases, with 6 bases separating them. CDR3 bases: TGTGCCAGTAGTATAAGAGCCAACACCGGGGAGCTGTTTTTT. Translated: CASSIRANTGELFF.

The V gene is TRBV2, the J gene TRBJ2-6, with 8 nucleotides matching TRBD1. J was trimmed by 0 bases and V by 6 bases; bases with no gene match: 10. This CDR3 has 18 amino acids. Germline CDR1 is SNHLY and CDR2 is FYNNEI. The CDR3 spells CASSRRGQGSSGANVLTF. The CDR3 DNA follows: TGTGCCAGCAGCCGCCGCGGACAGGGATCCTCTGGGGCCAACGTCCTGACTTTC.

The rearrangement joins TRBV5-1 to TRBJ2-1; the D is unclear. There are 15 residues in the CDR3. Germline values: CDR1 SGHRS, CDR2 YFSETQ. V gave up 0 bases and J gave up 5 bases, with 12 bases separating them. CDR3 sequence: CASSLAPLGDNEQFF. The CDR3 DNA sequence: TGCGCCAGCAGCTTGGCTCCCCTAGGAGACAATGAGCAGTTCTTC.

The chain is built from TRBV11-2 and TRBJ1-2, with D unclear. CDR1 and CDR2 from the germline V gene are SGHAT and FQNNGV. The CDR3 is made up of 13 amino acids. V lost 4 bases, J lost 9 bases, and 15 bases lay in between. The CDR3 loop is CASSSTGQLSYTF. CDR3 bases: TGTGCCAGCAGCTCAACTGGGCAGTTGAGCTACACCTTC.

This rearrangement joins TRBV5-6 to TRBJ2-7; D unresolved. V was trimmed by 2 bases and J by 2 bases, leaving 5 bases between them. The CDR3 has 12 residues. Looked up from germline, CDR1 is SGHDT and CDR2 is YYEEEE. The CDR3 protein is CASSLPTYEQYF. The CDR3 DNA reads TGTGCCAGCAGCTTACCTACCTACGAGCAGTACTTC.

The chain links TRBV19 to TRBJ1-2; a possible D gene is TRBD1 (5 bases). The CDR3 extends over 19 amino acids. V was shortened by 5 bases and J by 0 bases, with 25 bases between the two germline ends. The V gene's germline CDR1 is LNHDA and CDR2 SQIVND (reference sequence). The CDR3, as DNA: TGTGCCAGTAGTCCCCGAGGTTCCAGGGTAACGAAAGCTAACTATGGCTACACCTTC. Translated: CASSPRGSRVTKANYGYTF.

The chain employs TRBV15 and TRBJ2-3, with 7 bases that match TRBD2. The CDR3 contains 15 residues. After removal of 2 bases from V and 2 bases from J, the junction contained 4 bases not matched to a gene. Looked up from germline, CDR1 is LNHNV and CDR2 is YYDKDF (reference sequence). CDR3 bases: TGTGCCACCAGCAGAAGACTAGCCGCCACAGATACGCAGTATTTT. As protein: CATSRRLAATDTQYF.

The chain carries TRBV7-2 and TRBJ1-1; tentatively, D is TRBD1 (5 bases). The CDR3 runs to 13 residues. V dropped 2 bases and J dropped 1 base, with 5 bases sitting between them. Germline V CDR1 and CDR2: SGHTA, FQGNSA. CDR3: CASSLTGNTEAFF. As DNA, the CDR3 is TGTGCCAGCAGCTTAACAGGGAACACTGAAGCTTTCTTT.